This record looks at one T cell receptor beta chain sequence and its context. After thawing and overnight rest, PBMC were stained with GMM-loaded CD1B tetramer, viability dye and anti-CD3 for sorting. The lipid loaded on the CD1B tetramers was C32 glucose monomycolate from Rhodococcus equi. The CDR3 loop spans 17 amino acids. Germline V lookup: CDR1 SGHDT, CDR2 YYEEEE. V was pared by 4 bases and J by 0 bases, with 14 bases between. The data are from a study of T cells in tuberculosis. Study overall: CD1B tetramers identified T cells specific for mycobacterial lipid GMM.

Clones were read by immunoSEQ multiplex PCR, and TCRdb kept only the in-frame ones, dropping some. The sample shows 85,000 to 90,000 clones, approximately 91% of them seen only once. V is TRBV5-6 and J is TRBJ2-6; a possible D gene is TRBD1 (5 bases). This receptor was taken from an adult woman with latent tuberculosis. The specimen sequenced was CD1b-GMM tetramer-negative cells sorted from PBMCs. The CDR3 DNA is TGTGCCAGCAGCCCCGCAGCAGGGTCCTCTGGGGCCAACGTCCTGACTTTC. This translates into CASSPAAGSSGANVLTF.